Below, one TCR beta chain is given with its context. The antigen remains unidentified. With 4 bases removed from V and 5 bases from J, the gap between germline ends came to 13 bases. Per germline, CDR1 WNHNN and CDR2 SYGVQD (reference sequence). The length of the CDR3 is 14 residues. They ran version v3.0 of the immunoSEQ assay at survey level. Data came from immunoSEQ multiplex PCR; TCRdb stores just in-frame clones and leaves some out. The top ten hold around 2% of the sample, which has around 38,000 clones, approximately 94% seen once. The sample comes from a study of long-term antiretroviral therapy in people with HIV. Overall study context: The earliest samples predate the 2015 immediate-ART recommendation by about a decade. General observations from the study: Whereas controls had wider CDR3 length ranges, HIV repertoires had narrower ones. No data on ART adherence, viral resistance or therapy changes. Dominance of pre-ART expanded clones persisted, fluctuating and often declining after ART.

This specimen consisted of unsorted PBMCs, obtained roughly 9.5 years after starting antiretroviral therapy. The sequence was collected from a man aged 25 to 45 with HIV. The V call is TRBV10-1, the J call TRBJ2-3; possible D gene TRBD1, 5 bases. The CDR3 is CASSVQGIKDTQYF. The CDR3, as DNA: TGCGCCAGCAGTGTGCAGGGAATAAAAGATACGCAGTATTTT.